This T cell receptor beta chain was sequenced in a study of Graves' ophthalmopathy and Graves' hyperthyroidism. General study results and limits: Ophthalmopathy cases were distinguished from stable hyperthyroidism by a 13-signature model, reaching about 91% sensitivity and roughly 81% specificity.

This clonotype appeared a few times. What it binds is not known. Trimming stripped 7 bases from V and 1 base from J, with 15 bases between. CDR3 length equals 14 residues. Germline lookup yields CDR1 SQVTM and CDR2 ANQGSEA. Using RNA transcripts, the TCR beta CDR3 regions were amplified. Amplification began with first-round RT-PCR using HTBI primers, then second-round multiplex PCR was performed. TCRdb fed the multiplex PCR reads into MiXCR, producing one record per CDR3 protein. This repertoire shows about 640,000 distinct CDR3 sequences, about 38% found once; its top ten account for roughly 3.5%. Those donors who had ophthalmopathy presented with moderate-to-severe activity, a CAS of ≥3, a NOSPECS of ≥4 and a duration under 3 months.

This clonotype was obtained from an adult man with Graves' ophthalmopathy. V is TRBV29-1 and J is TRBJ2-3, with D uncertain. Material for sequencing was peripheral blood. The CDR3 loop reads CSDTQGLRTDTQYF. In DNA form, the CDR3 reads TGCAGCGATACACAAGGTTTGCGCACAGATACGCAGTATTTT.